These 4 T cell receptor beta chains share one sample of origin, sequenced in a study of T cell responses to AZD1222 COVID-19 vaccine. The table came from immunoSEQ multiplex PCR; TCRdb's copy has only in-frame clones and leaves some out. The sample shows 110,000 or so clones, 91% of them seen only once. This sample comprised peripheral blood, obtained on day 0 of AZD1222 vaccination. The receptor set was obtained from an adult in good health.

The chain joins TRBV25-1 to TRBJ1-5, with 10 bases matching TRBD1. The length of the CDR3 is 15 residues. V trimming: 6 bases; J trimming: 5 bases; junction bases outside the gene matches: 7. CDR1 and CDR2 (germline): MGHDK, SYGVNS. CDR3 amino acids: CASRPPGTGDQPQHF. The CDR3 DNA follows: TGTGCCAGCAGGCCCCCGGGGACAGGGGATCAGCCCCAGCATTTT.

The chain employs TRBV18 and TRBJ1-2; D is ambiguous. The V gene's germline CDR1 is KGHSH and CDR2 LQKENI. This CDR3 spans 14 amino acids. The V end was cut by 0 bases, the J end by 8 bases, with 13 bases between. CDR3 nucleotides: TGTGCCAGCTCACCACCGGAGCGGGTAGGCGGCTACACCTTC. This translates into CASSPPERVGGYTF. Full variable domain (remainder filled in from reference TRBV18 and TRBJ1-2): NAGVMQNPRHLVRRRGQEARLRCSPMKGHSHVYWYRQLPEEGLKFMVYLQKENIIDESGMPKERFSAEFPKEGPSILRIQQVVRGDSAAYFCASSPPERVGGYTFGSGTRLTVV.

The chain is built from TRBV5-6 and TRBJ1-2; D not resolved. The V end was cut by 0 bases, the J end by 6 bases, with 9 bases between. The CDR3 covers 13 residues. Germline loops: CDR1 SGHDT, CDR2 YYEEEE. The chain's CDR3 is CASSLGPKDGYTF. CDR3 sequence (DNA): TGTGCCAGCAGCTTGGGCCCTAAAGATGGCTACACCTTC.

This sequence joins TRBV3-1 (or the pseudogene TRBV3-2) and TRBJ2-1; D is possibly TRBD1 or TRBD2 (5 bases each). V was clipped by 1 base and J by 0 bases, with 10 bases between them. From germline, CDR1 is LGHDT and CDR2 YNNKEL (reference sequence). The CDR3 runs 16 residues. CDR3 loop: CASSQAGPNSYNEQFF. CDR3 DNA: TGTGCCAGCAGCCAAGCGGGACCCAACTCCTACAATGAGCAGTTCTTC.